These 25 T cell receptor beta chains were sequenced from one sample in a study of early T cells in non-severe SARS-CoV-2 infection. MiXCR was run by TCRdb on the 5' RACE reads, yielding one entry per CDR3 protein. The sample shows 30,000 to 35,000 distinct CDR3 sequences, roughly 7.2% of them seen only once. The sequencing input was whole blood. Receptor source: an adult who was a healthcare worker with PCR-confirmed SARS-CoV-2 infection or an uninfected control (not recorded which).

V is TRBV28 and J is TRBJ1-1; D is unresolved. Trimming cost V 2 bases and J 10 bases, with 17 bases left between them. CDR1 MDHEN and CDR2 SYDVKM come from the germline V gene. The CDR3 runs 14 residues. This CDR3 reads CASSLGVIELGAFF. The CDR3 DNA reads as TGTGCCAGCAGTTTAGGGGTCATCGAACTCGGAGCTTTCTTT.

This clonotype appeared many times. V and J are TRBV28 and TRBJ1-6, with no clear D. The CDR3 spans 16 residues. CDR1 is MDHEN, CDR2 SYDVKM, per germline. Trimming stripped 6 bases from V and 5 bases from J, with 17 bases between. Here the CDR3 reads CASSRLHGYNNSPLHF. In DNA, the CDR3 is TGTGCCAGCAGCAGATTACACGGTTACAATAATTCACCCCTCCACTTT.

This clonotype has a handful of counts. Here the CDR3 reads CASSWVPGDTQYF. CDR3 bases: TGTGCCAGCAGTTGGGTCCCCGGAGATACGCAGTATTTT. The chain joins TRBV6-2 or TRBV6-3 to TRBJ2-3; no clear D. This CDR3 region has 13 residues. Germline V gene sequence: CDR1 MNHEY, CDR2 SVGEGT. V was pared by 4 bases and J by 5 bases, with 10 bases between.

Only a few counts were recorded for this clonotype. V is TRBV28 and J is TRBJ2-3; 7 bases agree with TRBD1. The V gene's germline CDR1 is MDHEN and CDR2 SYDVKM. The CDR3 sequence is 17 residues long. V trimming: 4 bases; J trimming: 0 bases; junction bases outside the gene matches: 10. The CDR3 loop reads CASSSLWQGQSTDTQYF. As DNA, the CDR3 is TGTGCCAGCAGTTCACTTTGGCAGGGACAGAGCACAGATACGCAGTATTTT.

This clonotype came up many times. The rearrangement joins TRBV20-1 to TRBJ2-3, with 7 bases identical to TRBD2. V lost 2 bases to trimming and J lost 4 bases; unmatched junction nucleotides: 6. The CDR3 contains 14 residues. From germline, CDR1 is DFQATT and CDR2 SNEGSKA (reference sequence). CDR3 DNA: TGCAGTGCTAGACCGCCCACTAGCGCAGATACGCAGTATTTT. It codes for CSARPPTSADTQYF.

This clonotype occurred many times. The V call is TRBV20-1, the J call TRBJ1-6; 7 bases align to TRBD1. V trimming: 0 bases; J trimming: 1 base; junction bases outside the gene matches: 0. The CDR3 totals 15 residues. Germline CDR1 DFQATT, CDR2 SNEGSKA (reference sequence). Here the CDR3 DNA reads TGCAGTGCTAGAGACAGGGGGTCCTATAATTCACCCCTCCACTTT. Translation gives CSARDRGSYNSPLHF.

This clonotype was seen repeatedly, ten times or more. The chain is built from TRBV7-8 and TRBJ2-7; no definite D call. Germline CDR1 SGHVS, CDR2 FQNEAQ. V was pared by 5 bases and J by 5 bases, with 10 bases between. The CDR3 covers 12 residues. CDR3 nucleotides: TGTGCCAGCAGCCCCCCGCGGAACGAGCAGTACTTC. It is translated as CASSPPRNEQYF.

This clonotype appeared many times. The chain combines TRBV4-1 with TRBJ1-6; possibly TRBD1 for D (5 bases). Germline V CDR1 and CDR2: MGHRA, YSYEKL. The CDR3 sequence is 15 residues long. Trimming left V 4 bases short and J 10 bases short, with 17 bases between. CDR3 amino acids: CASSLGAGILSPLHF. The CDR3 coding sequence is TGCGCCAGCAGCCTTGGGGCGGGTATTCTGTCACCCCTCCACTTT.

In this sample, this clonotype turned up many times. The chain combines TRBV7-9 with TRBJ2-7, with TRBD1 matching 7 bases. Germline lookup yields CDR1 SEHNR and CDR2 FQNEAQ (reference sequence). V lost 4 bases to trimming and J lost 2 bases; unmatched junction nucleotides: 5. The CDR3 has 14 amino acids. The CDR3 DNA reads TGTGCCAGCAGCTCCCGGGACAGAACCTACGAGCAGTACTTC. Translated: CASSSRDRTYEQYF.

The table lists this clonotype with many counts. The V call is TRBV20-1, the J call TRBJ2-3; maybe TRBD1 (6 bases). This CDR3 has 11 residues. The V end lost 7 bases, the J end lost 3 bases, and 8 bases lay between the germline ends. Per the germline V gene, CDR1 is DFQATT and CDR2 is SNEGSKA (reference sequence). In DNA, the CDR3 is TGCAGTGGACAGGCAACAGATACGCAGTATTTT. It encodes CSGQATDTQYF.

This clonotype was counted ten times or more. The rearrangement joins TRBV2 to TRBJ1-2; 8 bases fit TRBD1. J was trimmed by 0 bases and V by 9 bases; bases with no gene match: 6. From germline, CDR1 is SNHLY and CDR2 FYNNEI. This CDR3 spans 14 amino acids. CDR3: CASSGQETNYGYTF. The CDR3 DNA reads as TGTGCCAGTTCGGGACAGGAGACTAACTATGGCTACACCTTC.

DNA for the CDR3: TGCAGTGCCGTACCCGGACAGTATAATTCACCCCTCCACTTT. This codes for CSAVPGQYNSPLHF. The rearrangement uses TRBV20-1 and TRBJ1-6, with D possibly matching TRBD1 (6 bases). From germline, CDR1 is DFQATT and CDR2 SNEGSKA (reference sequence). The CDR3 extends over 14 amino acids. Trimming stripped 6 bases from V and 4 bases from J, with 13 bases between.

The V gene is TRBV9, the J gene TRBJ2-7, with D possibly matching TRBD1 (5 bases). Germline assignment: CDR1 SGDLS and CDR2 YYNGEE. V dropped 0 bases and J dropped 3 bases, with 16 bases sitting between them. The CDR3 covers 16 residues. CDR3 residues: CASSVEGSVSGYEQYF. The CDR3 nucleotides read TGTGCCAGCAGCGTAGAGGGGTCAGTTTCTGGCTACGAGCAGTACTTC.

J is TRBJ1-4 and V is TRBV19, with a weak D call TRBD1 (5 bases). Germline assignment: CDR1 LNHDA and CDR2 SQIVND (reference sequence). The CDR3 contains 16 residues. V lost 7 bases, J lost 2 bases, and 17 bases lay in between. DNA for the CDR3: TGTGCCAGTACCCCGGACACCGGAGGGACTAATGAAAAACTGTTTTTT. Protein product: CASTPDTGGTNEKLFF.

This chain uses TRBV27 with TRBJ2-3, with 8 bases identical to TRBD2. This CDR3 is 16 amino acids long. V was pared by 1 base and J by 3 bases, with 6 bases of the junction left unmatched. Per germline, CDR1 MNHEY and CDR2 SMNVEV (reference sequence). CDR3 sequence reads: CASSLWRGAGTDTQYF. Here the CDR3 DNA reads TGTGCCAGCAGTTTATGGCGGGGGGCCGGGACAGATACGCAGTATTTT.

The chain joins TRBV20-1 to TRBJ2-7; 8 bases line up with TRBD2. Germline CDR1 is DFQATT and CDR2 is SNEGSKA (reference sequence). V trimming: 0 bases; J trimming: 2 bases; junction bases outside the gene matches: 6. This CDR3 contains 15 residues. The CDR3 DNA reads TGCAGTGCTAGAGACCAAGCGGGAGCGGCCTACGAGCAGTACTTC. Translation gives CSARDQAGAAYEQYF.

A few counts support this clonotype. The J gene is TRBJ1-4, the V gene TRBV28, with D hard to call. The CDR3 is 11 residues long. Germline V gene data show CDR1 as MDHEN and CDR2 as SYDVKM. V was pared by 6 bases and J by 8 bases, with 7 bases between. CDR3 nucleotide sequence: TGTGCCAGCAGAAAGCGGGAAAAACTGTTTTTT. This encodes CASRKREKLFF. The full variable domain, rest sourced from reference TRBV28 and TRBJ1-4, is DVKVTQSSRYLVKRTGEKVFLECVQDMDHENMFWYRQDPGLGLRLIYFSYDVKMKEKGDIPEGYSVSREKKERFSLILESASTNQTSMYLCASRKREKLFFGSGTQLSVL.

This clonotype was observed a few times. The chain carries TRBV28 and TRBJ2-2; D possibly corresponds to TRBD2 (7 bases). V was trimmed by 6 bases and J by 7 bases, leaving 18 bases between them. Germline V gives CDR1 MDHEN, CDR2 SYDVKM. The CDR3 extends over 15 amino acids. Here the CDR3 reads CASSLDAGAGGELFF. CDR3 coding DNA: TGTGCCAGCAGCTTGGACGCGGGGGCCGGCGGGGAGCTGTTTTTT.

J is TRBJ2-1 and V is TRBV7-3, with 7 positions matching TRBD1. Germline CDR1 and CDR2: SGHTA and FQGTGA. CDR3 length: 14 amino acids. Trimming took 5 bases from V and 5 from J; bases not matched to a gene: 6. CDR3 coding DNA: TGTGCCAGCAGCCGACAGGGAATTGACAATGAGCAGTTCTTC. It encodes CASSRQGIDNEQFF.

This clonotype was seen at least ten times. The genes are TRBV7-2 and TRBJ1-1, with D hard to call. CDR1 and CDR2 (germline): SGHTA, FQGNSA. The CDR3 has 13 amino acids. V was cut by 5 bases and J by 2 bases, with 9 bases left in between. CDR3 coding DNA: TGTGCCAGCAGCCGTCGTGTCAACACTGAAGCTTTCTTT. Protein product: CASSRRVNTEAFF.

This clonotype was observed a handful of times. J is TRBJ2-7 and V is TRBV9, with 9 bases identical to TRBD1. Looked up from germline, CDR1 is SGDLS and CDR2 is YYNGEE. V dropped 5 bases and J dropped 2; count of bases not matched to a gene: 5. The CDR3 consists of 14 residues. In DNA form, the CDR3 reads TGTGCCAGCAGTGACCGGGACAGGGCCTACGAGCAGTACTTC. The encoded protein is CASSDRDRAYEQYF.

The J gene is TRBJ2-2, the V gene TRBV28, with D possibly being TRBD1 (5 bases). CDR3 length: 14 amino acids. Germline lookup yields CDR1 MDHEN and CDR2 SYDVKM. Trimming took off 10 bases at V and 3 bases at J, with 15 bases between the two ends. The CDR3 DNA reads TGTGCCACCTCAGGGCCCTTTGACACCGGGGAGCTGTTTTTT. It encodes CATSGPFDTGELFF.

This clonotype was seen repeatedly, ten times or more. This sequence joins TRBV5-5 and TRBJ2-2; 9 bases align to TRBD1. The CDR3 runs 16 residues. V lost 5 bases to trimming and J lost 7 bases; unmatched junction nucleotides: 12. The germline V gene encodes CDR1 SGHKS and CDR2 YYEKEE (reference sequence). This chain's CDR3 is CASRTIPGQGLGELFF. The CDR3 nucleotides read TGTGCCAGCAGAACGATACCGGGACAGGGACTCGGGGAGCTGTTTTTT.

This clonotype was seen more than once but under ten times. Here the CDR3 reads CSVTSPLHNEQFF. In DNA, the CDR3 is TGCAGTGTCACTAGTCCTCTGCACAATGAGCAGTTCTTC. The chain links TRBV20-1 to TRBJ2-1, with TRBD2 as a possible D gene (5 bases). The V gene's germline CDR1 is DFQATT and CDR2 SNEGSKA (reference sequence). The CDR3 has 13 residues. Trimming cost V 7 bases and J 5 bases, with 15 bases left between them.

This clonotype appeared many times. The genes are TRBV5-5 and TRBJ1-6, with 7 positions matching TRBD1. V was pared by 0 bases and J by 5 bases, with 11 bases of the junction left unmatched. Germline CDR1 SGHKS, CDR2 YYEKEE (reference sequence). This CDR3 spans 18 amino acids. CDR3 sequence: CASSLAPTRQGHNSPLHF. DNA of the CDR3: TGTGCCAGCAGCTTGGCCCCGACTCGACAGGGCCATAATTCACCCCTCCACTTT.